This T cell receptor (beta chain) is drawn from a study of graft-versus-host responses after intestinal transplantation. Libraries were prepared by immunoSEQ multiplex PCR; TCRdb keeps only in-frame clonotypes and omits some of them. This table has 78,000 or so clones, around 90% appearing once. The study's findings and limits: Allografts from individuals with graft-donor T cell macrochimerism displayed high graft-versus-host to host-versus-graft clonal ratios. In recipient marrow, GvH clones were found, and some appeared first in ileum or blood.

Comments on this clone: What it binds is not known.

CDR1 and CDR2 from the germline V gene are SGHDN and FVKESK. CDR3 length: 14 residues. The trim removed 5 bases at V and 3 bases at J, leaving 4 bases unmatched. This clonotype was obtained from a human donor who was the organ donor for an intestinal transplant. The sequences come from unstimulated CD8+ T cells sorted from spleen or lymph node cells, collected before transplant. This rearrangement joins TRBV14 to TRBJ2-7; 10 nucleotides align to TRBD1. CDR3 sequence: CASSYGTGDYEQYF. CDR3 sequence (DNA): TGTGCCAGCAGCTATGGGACAGGGGACTACGAGCAGTACTTC.